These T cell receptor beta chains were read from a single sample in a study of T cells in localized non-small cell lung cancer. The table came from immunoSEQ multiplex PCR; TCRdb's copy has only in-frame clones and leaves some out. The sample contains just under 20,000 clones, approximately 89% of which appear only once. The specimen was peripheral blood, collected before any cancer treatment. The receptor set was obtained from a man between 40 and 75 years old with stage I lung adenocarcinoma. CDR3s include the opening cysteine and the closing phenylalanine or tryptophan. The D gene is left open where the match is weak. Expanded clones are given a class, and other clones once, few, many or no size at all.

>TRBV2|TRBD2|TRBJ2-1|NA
TGTGCCAGCAGTTGGGCTAGCGGATTCTACAATGAGCAGTTCTTC
CASSWASGFYNEQFF
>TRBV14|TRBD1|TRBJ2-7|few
TGTGCCAGCAGCCAGTGGGCCCGACGAACCGGGACAGGCAACGAGCAGTACTTC
CASSQWARRTGTGNEQYF
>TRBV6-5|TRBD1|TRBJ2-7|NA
TGTGCCAGCAGGGGGACAGAGTACGAGCAGTACTTC
CASRGTEYEQYF
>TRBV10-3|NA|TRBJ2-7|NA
TGTGCCATCAGTGAGGCGCAGTCAACCTACGAGCAGTACTTC
CAISEAQSTYEQYF
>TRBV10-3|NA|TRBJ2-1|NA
TGTGCCATCAGTGAATCAAGGGGCGACAACAATGAGCAGTTCTTC
CAISESRGDNNEQFF
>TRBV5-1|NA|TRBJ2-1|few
TGCGCCAGCAATAAACCGGACGAATACAATGAGCAGTTCTTC
CASNKPDEYNEQFF
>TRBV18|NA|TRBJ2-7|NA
TGTGCCAGCTCACCCGGGTCGGCATTTTATGACTTC
CASSPGSAFYDF
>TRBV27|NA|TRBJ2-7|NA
TGTGCCAGCAGCTACCGGACTCTCGGAAGGGACGAGCAGTACTTC
CASSYRTLGRDEQYF
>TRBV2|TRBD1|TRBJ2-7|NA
TGTGCCAGCAACGCACCGGGACAGGGTTTTTCCGAGCAGTACTTC
CASNAPGQGFSEQYF
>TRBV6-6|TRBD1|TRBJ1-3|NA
TGTGCCAGCAGTTATATGGGACAGGGGACTGGAAACACCATATATTTT
CASSYMGQGTGNTIYF
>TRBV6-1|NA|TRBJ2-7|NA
TGTGCCAGCAGTGAAGTAGGGGAGCAGTACTTC
CASSEVGEQYF
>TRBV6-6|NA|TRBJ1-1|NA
TGTGCCAGCACCGATGGTGCTGAAGCTTTCTTT
CASTDGAEAFF
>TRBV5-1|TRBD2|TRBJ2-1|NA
TGCGCCAGCAGCTTGGGGCTAGCGGGGACCTACAATGAGCAGTTCTTC
CASSLGLAGTYNEQFF
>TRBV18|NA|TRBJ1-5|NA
TGTGCCAGCTCACCCGAAGGGAGCAATCAGCCCCAGCATTTT
CASSPEGSNQPQHF
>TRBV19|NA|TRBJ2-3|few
TGTGCCAGTACTAGGGAGCCCCGTCTCCGCACAGATACGCAGTATTTT
CASTREPRLRTDTQYF
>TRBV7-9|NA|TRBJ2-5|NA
TGTGCCAGCAGCCCCGGACAGTACCAAGAGACCCAGTACTTC
CASSPGQYQETQYF
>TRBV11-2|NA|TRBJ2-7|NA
TGTGCCAGCAGCTTAGGGGGGCACGAGCAGTACTTC
CASSLGGHEQYF
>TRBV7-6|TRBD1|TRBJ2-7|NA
TGTGCCAGCAGCTTAGAACAGGGGGCCTACGAGCAGTACTTC
CASSLEQGAYEQYF
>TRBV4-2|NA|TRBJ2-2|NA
TGTGCCAGCAGCCATTCCCAGAACACCGGGGAGCTGTTTTTT
CASSHSQNTGELFF
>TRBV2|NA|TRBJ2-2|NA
TGTGCCAGCAGCGGACGGGACTCAAGGAACACCGGGGAGCTGTTTTTT
CASSGRDSRNTGELFF
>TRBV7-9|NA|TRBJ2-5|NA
TGTGCCAGCAGCTTAACGGGTAACCAAGAGACCCAGTACTTC
CASSLTGNQETQYF
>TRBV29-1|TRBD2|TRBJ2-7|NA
TGCAGCGCTTTGACTAGCGGGAGGTTAGGCGAGCAGTACTTC
CSALTSGRLGEQYF
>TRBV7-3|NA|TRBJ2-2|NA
TGTGCCAGCAGCTTAACTCGACTGAACACCGGGGAGCTGTTTTTT
CASSLTRLNTGELFF
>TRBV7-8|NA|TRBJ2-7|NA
TGTGCCAGCAGCTTGAGACAGACCTACGAGCAGTACTTC
CASSLRQTYEQYF
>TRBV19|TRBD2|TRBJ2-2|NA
TGTGCCAGTACCGAGCGGACTAGCGGGGGGGAGCTGTTTTTT
CASTERTSGGELFF
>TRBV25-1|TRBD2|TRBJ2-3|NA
TGTGCCAGCAACGAAGGTAGCGGGGGAAACACAGATACGCAGTATTTT
CASNEGSGGNTDTQYF
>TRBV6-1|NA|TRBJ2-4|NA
TGTGCCAGCAGTGAGAGGTGGGCCAAAAACATTCAGTACTTC
CASSERWAKNIQYF
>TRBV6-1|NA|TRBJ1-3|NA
TGTGCCAGCAGTGCCCAGGGTTTTTCTGGAAACACCATATATTTT
CASSAQGFSGNTIYF
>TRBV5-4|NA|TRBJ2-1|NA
TGTGCCAGCAGCTTGGCTCTAGATCCCAATGAGCAGTTCTTC
CASSLALDPNEQFF
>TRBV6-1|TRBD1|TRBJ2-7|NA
TGTGCCAGCAGTGACCCAGGGGGCTCCTACGAGCAGTACTTC
CASSDPGGSYEQYF
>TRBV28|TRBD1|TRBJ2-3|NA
TGTGCCAGCAGTCCCCTAACAGGGGGGAGAAGGATTACAGATACGCAGTATTTT
CASSPLTGGRRITDTQYF
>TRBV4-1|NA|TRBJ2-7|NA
TGCGCCAGCAGCCAAGTTGATCCGGTTCGTGTGGGGGGCTCCTACGAGCAGTACTTC
CASSQVDPVRVGGSYEQYF
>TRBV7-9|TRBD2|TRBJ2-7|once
TGTGCCAGCAGCTCCCTAGCGGAGGGGTACGAGCAGTACTTC
CASSSLAEGYEQYF
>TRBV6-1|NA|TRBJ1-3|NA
TGTGCCAGCAGTGGGTGGGGAAGGGGCCTTAGCTCTGGAAACACCATATATTTT
CASSGWGRGLSSGNTIYF
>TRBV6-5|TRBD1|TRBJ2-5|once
TGCGCCAGCAGTTGGGACAGGGGGCGGGAGACCCAGTACTTC
CASSWDRGRETQYF